Below, one T cell receptor beta chain is given with its context. The protocol was immunoSEQ multiplex PCR, while the TCRdb copy is restricted to in-frame clones and leaves out a portion. The table records 45,000 to 55,000 clones, roughly 80% of them present only once. This sample is part of a study of radiation and T cells in renal cell carcinoma. Overall study: Nephrectomy followed 15 Gy stereotactic body radiation by 4 weeks.

The CDR3 covers 17 residues. CDR1 is SGHRS and CDR2 is YFSETQ in the germline V gene. V dropped 3 bases and J dropped 0; count of bases not matched to a gene: 11. Time point defined: blood 2 weeks post-SBRT. Noted treatment: 15 Gy SBRT to primary tumor, nephrectomy 4 weeks later. Sequencing was performed on blood, taken from a patient whose treatment included radiotherapy and nephrectomy. This TCR was sampled from a woman aged 70 to 79 with renal cell carcinoma. This chain uses TRBV5-1 with TRBJ1-1; 7 bases map to TRBD1. CDR3 sequence reads: CASSSQTGLLMNTEAFF. As DNA, the CDR3 is TGCGCCAGCAGCTCGCAGACAGGGCTTTTGATGAACACTGAAGCTTTCTTT.